One T cell receptor beta chain is described in this entry. As yet, its antigen is unknown. Exclusion criteria comprised uncontrolled infection, other autoimmune disease, pregnancy or lactation. Fresh peripheral blood, 8 to 10 ml, was the source of the PBMCs. RNA transcripts yielded amplified TCR beta CDR3 regions. The primer set for the first-round RT-PCR of the TCR CDR3 was HTBI. From the multiplex PCR reads, TCRdb called clonotypes with MiXCR, one entry per CDR3 protein. The sample shows 35,000 to 40,000 distinct CDR3 sequences, around half of them seen only once. This specimen belongs to a study of T cells in Graves' hyperthyroidism and ophthalmopathy. Study in general: Before any treatment, at initial diagnosis, peripheral blood was collected. Study results and limitations: Most thyroid clonotypes expanded above 0.001 were also detected in blood.

J was trimmed by 1 base and V by 8 bases; bases with no gene match: 3. Germline loops: CDR1 ENHRY, CDR2 SYGVKD. This CDR3 comprises 14 residues. The origin of this receptor is a woman aged 50 to 65 with Graves' hyperthyroidism that later progressed to Graves' ophthalmopathy. This rearrangement joins TRBV10-3 to TRBJ2-3; 10 nucleotides match TRBD2. Material for sequencing was blood. CDR3 amino acids: CAIRLAGGTDTQYF. DNA of the CDR3: TGTGCCATCCGTCTAGCGGGAGGCACAGATACGCAGTATTTT.